This is a list of T cell receptor beta chains from one sample in a study of OX40 agonist ivuxolimab in advanced cancers. TCRdb's copy holds only in-frame clones and misses some; the assay was immunoSEQ multiplex PCR. The sample holds some 50,000 clones, 70% to 90% seen once. Sequencing was performed on CD4+ or CD8+ T cells sorted from blood, taken in a trial of the OX40 agonist ivuxolimab. The receptors shown here come from an adult with an advanced solid tumor such as melanoma, head and neck, liver or kidney cancer. The CDR3 runs from the conserved cysteine through the conserved F or W. D genes are given only for firm matches. The listing skips clone size in some rows; elsewhere it reads once, few, many or a size class.

D gene	clone size	V gene	J gene	CDR3 protein	CDR3 DNA
TRBD1	NA	TRBV7-2	TRBJ2-7	CASSSTGTYEQYF	TGTGCCAGCAGCTCGACAGGGACCTACGAGCAGTACTTC
NA	NA	TRBV7-9	TRBJ2-3	CASSFSQLGRRARTDTQYF	TGTGCCAGCAGCTTTTCGCAGTTGGGTCGCAGGGCCCGCACAGATACGCAGTATTTT
TRBD1	NA	TRBV10-2	TRBJ2-1	CASVTGALNEQFF	TGCGCCAGCGTGACAGGGGCCCTCAATGAGCAGTTCTTC
NA	NA	TRBV14	TRBJ1-2	CASSQSLGAPGDYGYTF	TGTGCCAGCAGCCAATCCCTTGGGGCCCCAGGGGACTATGGCTACACCTTC
NA	NA	TRBV5-1	TRBJ1-6	CASSSALDVAVDSPLHF	TGCGCCAGCAGCTCTGCCCTTGACGTGGCCGTGGACTCACCCCTCCACTTT
TRBD2	NA	TRBV6-5	TRBJ2-3	CASTGLAGDTDTQYF	TGTGCCAGCACTGGACTAGCGGGAGACACAGATACGCAGTATTTT
NA	NA	TRBV30	TRBJ1-2	CAWSVRGNYGYTF	TGTGCCTGGAGTGTACGGGGTAACTATGGCTACACCTTC
NA	NA	TRBV21-1	TRBJ1-1	CASSFRKGPQGLAFF	TGTGCCAGCAGCTTTCGTAAAGGACCTCAGGGACTAGCTTTCTTT
NA	once	TRBV11-1	TRBJ1-2	CASSQARNDGYTF	TGCGCCAGCAGCCAAGCCCGGAATGACGGCTACACCTTC
NA	NA	TRBV5-1	TRBJ1-3	CASSPEQGIWGNTIYF	TGCGCCAGCAGCCCGGAGCAGGGGATTTGGGGAAACACCATATATTTT
NA	NA	TRBV10-3	TRBJ1-1	CAINPRPNTEAFF	TGTGCCATCAACCCTCGGCCTAACACTGAAGCTTTCTTT
NA	NA	TRBV7-2	TRBJ2-1	CASSLGPYGEQFF	TGTGCCAGCAGCTTAGGGCCCTACGGTGAGCAGTTCTTC